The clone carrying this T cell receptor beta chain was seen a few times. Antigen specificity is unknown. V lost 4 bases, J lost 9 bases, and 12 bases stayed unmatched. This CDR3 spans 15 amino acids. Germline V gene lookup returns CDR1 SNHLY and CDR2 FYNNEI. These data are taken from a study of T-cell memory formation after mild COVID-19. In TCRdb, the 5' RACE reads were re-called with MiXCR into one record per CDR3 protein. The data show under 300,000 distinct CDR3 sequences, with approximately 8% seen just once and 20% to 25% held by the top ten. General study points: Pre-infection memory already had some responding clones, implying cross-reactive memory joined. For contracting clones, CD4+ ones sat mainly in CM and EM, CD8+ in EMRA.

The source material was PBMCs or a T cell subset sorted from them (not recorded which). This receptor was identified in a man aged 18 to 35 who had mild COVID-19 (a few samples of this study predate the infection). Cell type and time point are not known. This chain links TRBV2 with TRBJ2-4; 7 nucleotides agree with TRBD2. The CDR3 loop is CASSVERARGVIQYF. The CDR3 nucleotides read TGTGCCAGCAGTGTCGAGCGGGCACGGGGGGTCATTCAGTACTTC. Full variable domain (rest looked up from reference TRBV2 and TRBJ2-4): EPEVTQTPSHQVTQMGQEVILRCVPISNHLYFYWYRQILGQKVEFLVSFYNNEISEKSEIFDDQFSVERPDGSNFTLKIRSTKLEDSAMYFCASSVERARGVIQYFGAGTRLSVL.